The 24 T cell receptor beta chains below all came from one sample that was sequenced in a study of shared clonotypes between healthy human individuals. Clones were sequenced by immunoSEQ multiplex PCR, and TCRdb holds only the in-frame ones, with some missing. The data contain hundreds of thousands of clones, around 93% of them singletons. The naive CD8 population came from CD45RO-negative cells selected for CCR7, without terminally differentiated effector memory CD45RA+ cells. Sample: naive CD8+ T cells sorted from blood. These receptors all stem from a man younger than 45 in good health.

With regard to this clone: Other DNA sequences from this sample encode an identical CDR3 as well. The CDR3 DNA follows: TGCGCCAGCAGCAGCTCCTACGAGCAGTACTTC. Its protein product is CASSSSYEQYF. V and J are TRBV5-1 and TRBJ2-7; no clear D. V gave up 4 bases and J gave up 0 bases, with 2 bases separating them. This CDR3 contains 11 residues. From germline, CDR1 is SGHRS and CDR2 YFSETQ.

The CDR3 DNA sequence: TGTGCCTGGAGTCGCGGAGAGGGGGCCGGGGAGCTGTTTTTT. Translation: CAWSRGEGAGELFF. The chain recombines TRBV30 with TRBJ2-2; D might be TRBD1 (6 bases). Trimming left V 2 bases short and J 6 bases short, with 13 bases between. The germline gives CDR1 GTSNPN, CDR2 SVGIG (reference sequence). CDR3 length: 14 residues.

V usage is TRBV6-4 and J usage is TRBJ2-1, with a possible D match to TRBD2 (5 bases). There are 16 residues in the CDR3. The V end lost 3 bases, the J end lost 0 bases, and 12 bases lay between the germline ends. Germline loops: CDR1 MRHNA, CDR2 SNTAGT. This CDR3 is CASSDLPGSSYNEQFF. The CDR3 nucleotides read TGTGCCAGCAGTGATCTTCCGGGAAGCTCCTACAATGAGCAGTTCTTC.

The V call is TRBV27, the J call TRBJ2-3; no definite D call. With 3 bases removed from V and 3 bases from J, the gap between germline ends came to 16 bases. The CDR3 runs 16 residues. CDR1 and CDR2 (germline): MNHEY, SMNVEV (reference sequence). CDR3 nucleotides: TGTGCCAGCAGTTTTTCGGACGGTCTAGGTACAGATACGCAGTATTTT. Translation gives CASSFSDGLGTDTQYF.

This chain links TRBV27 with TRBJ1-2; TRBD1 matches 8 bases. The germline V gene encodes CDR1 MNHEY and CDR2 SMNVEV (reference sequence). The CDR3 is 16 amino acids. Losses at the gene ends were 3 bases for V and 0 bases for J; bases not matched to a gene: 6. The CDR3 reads CASSFQGAPPNYGYTF. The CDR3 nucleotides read TGTGCCAGCAGTTTCCAGGGGGCGCCCCCTAACTATGGCTACACCTTC.

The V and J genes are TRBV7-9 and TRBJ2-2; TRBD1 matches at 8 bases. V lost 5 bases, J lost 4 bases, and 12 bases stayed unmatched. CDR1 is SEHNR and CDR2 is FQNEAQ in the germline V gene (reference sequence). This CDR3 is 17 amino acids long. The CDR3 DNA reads TGTGCCAGCAGCCCAAGGACCGGGACAGGTCTCACCGGGGAGCTGTTTTTT. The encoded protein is CASSPRTGTGLTGELFF.

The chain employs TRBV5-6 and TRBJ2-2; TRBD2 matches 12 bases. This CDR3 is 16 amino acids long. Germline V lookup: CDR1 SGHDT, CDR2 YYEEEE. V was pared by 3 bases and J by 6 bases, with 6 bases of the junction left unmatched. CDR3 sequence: CASSWGTSGSAGELFF. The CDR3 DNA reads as TGTGCCAGCAGCTGGGGGACTAGCGGGTCGGCCGGGGAGCTGTTTTTT.

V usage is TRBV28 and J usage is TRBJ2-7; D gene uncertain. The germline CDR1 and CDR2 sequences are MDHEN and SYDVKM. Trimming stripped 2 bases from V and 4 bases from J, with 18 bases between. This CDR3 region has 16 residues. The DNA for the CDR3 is TGTGCCAGCAGTTTAGTTATGACGGGCCCCACGTACGAGCAGTACTTC. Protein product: CASSLVMTGPTYEQYF.

The CDR3 loop reads CASSQEGGQVVGYTF. In DNA form, the CDR3 reads TGCGCCAGCAGCCAAGAAGGAGGGCAGGTAGTTGGCTACACCTTC. The chain recombines TRBV4-1 with TRBJ1-2; D is undetermined. The germline CDR1 and CDR2 sequences are MGHRA and YSYEKL. The CDR3 consists of 15 residues. Trimming took 0 bases from V and 7 from J, leaving 15 bases between them.

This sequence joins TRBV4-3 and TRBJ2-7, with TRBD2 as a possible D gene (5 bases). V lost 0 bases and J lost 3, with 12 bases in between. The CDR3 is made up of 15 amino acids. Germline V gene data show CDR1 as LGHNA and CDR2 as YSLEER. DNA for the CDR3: TGCGCCAGCAGCCAAGAGCGGGCTGACCGCTACGAGCAGTACTTC. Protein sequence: CASSQERADRYEQYF.

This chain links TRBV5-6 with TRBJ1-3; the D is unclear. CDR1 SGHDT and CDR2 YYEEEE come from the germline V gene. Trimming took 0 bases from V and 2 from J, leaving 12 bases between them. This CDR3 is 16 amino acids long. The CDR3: CASSLVSASPGNTIYF. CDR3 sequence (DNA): TGTGCCAGCAGCTTGGTATCCGCGTCCCCTGGAAACACCATATATTTT.

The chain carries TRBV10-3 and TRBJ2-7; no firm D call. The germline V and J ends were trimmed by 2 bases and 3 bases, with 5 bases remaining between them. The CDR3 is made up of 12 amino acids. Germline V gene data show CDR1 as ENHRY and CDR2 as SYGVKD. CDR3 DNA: TGTGCCATCAGTGAGATGCTCTACGAGCAGTACTTC. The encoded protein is CAISEMLYEQYF.

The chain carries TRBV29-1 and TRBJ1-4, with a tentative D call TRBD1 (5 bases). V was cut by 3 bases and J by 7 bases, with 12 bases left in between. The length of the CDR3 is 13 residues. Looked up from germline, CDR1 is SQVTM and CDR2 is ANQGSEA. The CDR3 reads CSVDERGGEKLFF. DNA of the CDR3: TGCAGCGTTGATGAACGGGGGGGTGAAAAACTGTTTTTT.

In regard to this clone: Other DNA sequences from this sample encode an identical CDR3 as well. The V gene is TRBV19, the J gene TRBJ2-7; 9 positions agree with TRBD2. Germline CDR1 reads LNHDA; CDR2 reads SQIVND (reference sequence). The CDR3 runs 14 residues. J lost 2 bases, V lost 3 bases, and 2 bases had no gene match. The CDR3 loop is CASSIAGGAYEQYF. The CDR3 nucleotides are TGTGCCAGTAGTATCGCGGGAGGGGCCTACGAGCAGTACTTC.

CDR3 sequence (DNA): TGTGCCATCAGCTTCGGGGGGCCCTCCTACGAGCAGTACTTC. It translates to CAISFGGPSYEQYF. The chain recombines TRBV10-3 with TRBJ2-7; the D gene is possibly TRBD2 (7 bases). Germline CDR1 ENHRY, CDR2 SYGVKD. V shed 6 bases and J shed 0 bases, with 12 bases lying between them. This CDR3 has 14 amino acids.

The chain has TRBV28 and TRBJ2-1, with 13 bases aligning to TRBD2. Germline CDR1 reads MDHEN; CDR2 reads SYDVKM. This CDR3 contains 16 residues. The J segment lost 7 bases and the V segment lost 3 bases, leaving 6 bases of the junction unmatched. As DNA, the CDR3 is TGTGCCAGCAGTTTTTCCGGACTAGCGGGAGATAATGAGCAGTTCTTC. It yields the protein CASSFSGLAGDNEQFF.

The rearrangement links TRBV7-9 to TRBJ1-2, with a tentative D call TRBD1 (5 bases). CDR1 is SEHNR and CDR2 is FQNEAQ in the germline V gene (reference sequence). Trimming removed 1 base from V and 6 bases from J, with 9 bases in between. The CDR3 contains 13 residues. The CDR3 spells CASSLEWGNGYTF. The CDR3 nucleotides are TGTGCCAGCAGCTTAGAGTGGGGCAATGGCTACACCTTC.

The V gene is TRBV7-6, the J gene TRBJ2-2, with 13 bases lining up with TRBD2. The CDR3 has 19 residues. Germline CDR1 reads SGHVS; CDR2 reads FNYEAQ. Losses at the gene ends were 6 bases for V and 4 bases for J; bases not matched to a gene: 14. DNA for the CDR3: TGTGCCAGCAGACAATCGGAAGGACTAGCGGGAGTCGGCACCGGGGAGCTGTTTTTT. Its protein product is CASRQSEGLAGVGTGELFF.

CDR3 residues: CASSLGLGTAGGNEQFF. CDR3 nucleotides: TGTGCCAGCAGCTTGGGCCTGGGGACCGCAGGGGGAAATGAGCAGTTCTTC. The V call is TRBV7-9, the J call TRBJ2-1; 7 bases are a match to TRBD1. This CDR3 is 17 amino acids long. V was clipped by 3 bases and J by 7 bases; unmatched bases: 15. In germline, CDR1 is SEHNR, CDR2 FQNEAQ (reference sequence).

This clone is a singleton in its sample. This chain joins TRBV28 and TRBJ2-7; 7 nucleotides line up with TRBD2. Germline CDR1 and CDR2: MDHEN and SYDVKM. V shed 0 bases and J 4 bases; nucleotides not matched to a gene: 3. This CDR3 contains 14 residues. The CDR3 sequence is CASSLWRLAYEQYF. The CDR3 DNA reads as TGTGCCAGCAGTTTATGGCGACTAGCATACGAGCAGTACTTC.

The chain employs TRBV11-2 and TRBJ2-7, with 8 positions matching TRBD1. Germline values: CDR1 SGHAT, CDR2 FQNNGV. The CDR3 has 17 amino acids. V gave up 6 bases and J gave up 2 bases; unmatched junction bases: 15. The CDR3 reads CASRPAGGAGSAYEQYF. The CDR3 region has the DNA TGTGCCAGCAGACCTGCAGGGGGCGCGGGGTCGGCCTACGAGCAGTACTTC.

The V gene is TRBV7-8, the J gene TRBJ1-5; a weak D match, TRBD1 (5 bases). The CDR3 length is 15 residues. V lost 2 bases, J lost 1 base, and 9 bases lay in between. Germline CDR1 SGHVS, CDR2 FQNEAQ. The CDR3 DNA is TGTGCCAGCAGCTTATTCGGGGGGAGCAATCAGCCCCAGCATTTT. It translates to CASSLFGGSNQPQHF.

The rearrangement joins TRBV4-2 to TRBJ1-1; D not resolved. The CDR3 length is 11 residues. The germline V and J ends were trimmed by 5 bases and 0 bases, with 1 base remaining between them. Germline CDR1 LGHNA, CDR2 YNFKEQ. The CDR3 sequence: CASSVNTEAFF. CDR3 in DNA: TGTGCCAGCAGCGTGAACACTGAAGCTTTCTTT.

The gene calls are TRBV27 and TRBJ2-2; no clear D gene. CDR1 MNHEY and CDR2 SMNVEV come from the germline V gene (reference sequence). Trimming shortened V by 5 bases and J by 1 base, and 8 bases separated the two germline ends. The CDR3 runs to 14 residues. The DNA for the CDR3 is TGTGCCAGCAGTCCCGACATGAACACCGGGGAGCTGTTTTTT. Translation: CASSPDMNTGELFF.